The 3 T cell receptor beta chains reported below all come from one sample, sequenced in a study of T-cell memory formation after mild COVID-19. TCRdb processed the 5' RACE reads anew with MiXCR; each CDR3 protein has one entry. The sample includes 550,000 to 600,000 distinct CDR3 sequences, 15% to 20% of them seen just once. The sample was PBMCs or a T cell subset sorted from them (not recorded which). The source is an adult woman who had mild COVID-19 (a few samples of this study predate the infection). Cell type and time point are not known.

The rearrangement links TRBV7-2 to TRBJ1-1; 11 nucleotides line up with TRBD1. CDR3 length equals 14 residues. The V segment lost 5 bases and the J segment 11 bases; nucleotides outside the gene matches: 10. Germline V gene sequence: CDR1 SGHTA, CDR2 FQGNSA. The CDR3 here is CASSPRTGGLSAFF. The CDR3 DNA follows: TGTGCCAGCAGCCCAAGGACAGGGGGCTTGTCGGCTTTCTTT.

This clonotype was seen a handful of times. V and J are TRBV6-1 and TRBJ1-1; 9 bases line up with TRBD1. The V and J ends lost 5 bases and 4 bases, in that order; junction bases with no gene match: 8. CDR3 size: 15 residues. The germline gives CDR1 MNHNS, CDR2 SASEGT. The chain's CDR3 is CASSLLTGGITEAFF. For the CDR3, the DNA is TGTGCCAGCAGTTTGTTGACAGGGGGAATCACTGAAGCTTTCTTT.

The V call is TRBV6-1, the J call TRBJ2-7; 9 nucleotides agree with TRBD1. Germline V gene data show CDR1 as MNHNS and CDR2 as SASEGT. V shed 4 bases and J 2 bases; nucleotides not matched to a gene: 12. The CDR3 loop spans 17 amino acids. Written as DNA, the CDR3 is TGTGCCAGCAGTGGACCATTCCTACGGGACAGGGCCTACGAGCAGTACTTC. This gives the protein CASSGPFLRDRAYEQYF.